The T cell receptor (beta chain) under discussion was sequenced for a study of technical replicates of blood from a few donors. The V gene's germline CDR1 is MNHEY and CDR2 SMNVEV (reference sequence). V lost 4 bases to trimming and J lost 4 bases, with 11 bases between them. This CDR3 region has 13 residues. Sequencing was performed with immunoSEQ multiplex PCR; in TCRdb, only in-frame clones are kept and a portion is missing. The sample lists tens of thousands of clones, almost 99% seen once, with over 0.2% in the top ten. The chain recombines TRBV27 with TRBJ2-7; D perhaps matches TRBD2 (5 bases). The receptor was isolated from a human donor in good health. The sample consisted of T cells isolated from PBMCs. For the CDR3, the DNA is TGTGCCAGCAGTTCGCTAGCTGTGTACGAGCAGTACTTC. This gives the protein CASSSLAVYEQYF.